The rows below give T cell receptor beta chains drawn from one sample of a study of T cells in Graves' hyperthyroidism and ophthalmopathy. A single record per CDR3 protein comes from TCRdb applying MiXCR to the multiplex PCR reads. The top ten clones hold less than 9% of a sample with about 600,000 distinct CDR3 sequences, 12% to 15% of them seen once. Sequencing was done on a sample of blood. The receptors derive from a woman under 30 with Graves' ophthalmopathy. The CDR3 runs from the conserved cysteine through the conserved F or W. A D gene is named only where the DNA matches it firmly. The listing skips clone size in some rows; elsewhere it reads once, few, many or a size class.

size,length,V,D,J,CDR3,DNA
many,18,TRBV28,TRBD1,TRBJ2-7,CASSFSTGGPGSGHEQYF,TGTGCCAGCAGTTTTTCGACAGGGGGCCCCGGGTCGGGGCACGAGCAGTACTTC
many,15,TRBV7-2,TRBD2,TRBJ2-1,CASSFPSGAGDEQFF,TGTGCCAGCAGCTTCCCTAGCGGGGCTGGCGATGAGCAGTTCTTC
many,14,TRBV28,TRBD1,TRBJ2-7,CASSYSQGAYEQYF,TGTGCCAGCAGTTACTCACAGGGGGCCTACGAGCAGTACTTC
many,15,TRBV28,TRBD1,TRBJ2-7,CASSLLPGQLFEQYF,TGTGCCAGCAGTTTACTACCGGGACAGTTGTTCGAGCAGTACTTC
many,19,TRBV28,TRBD2,TRBJ2-5,CASSSRFPRRGGRGETQYF,TGTGCCAGCAGTTCAAGATTTCCTCGTCGGGGGGGTAGGGGAGAGACCCAGTACTTC
many,18,TRBV6-4,NA,TRBJ2-3,CASSDLPTRTGATDTQYF,TGTGCCAGCAGCGATCTACCCACTAGGACCGGTGCCACAGATACGCAGTATTTT
many,12,TRBV6-5,NA,TRBJ1-1,CASSYSTTEAFF,TGTGCCAGCAGTTACTCGACCACTGAAGCTTTCTTT
NA,19,TRBV5-1,TRBD2,TRBJ2-5,CASSLAPLYGSGRAKTQYF,TGCGCCAGCAGCTTGGCCCCCCTATATGGAAGCGGGAGGGCTAAGACCCAGTACTTC
few,16,TRBV12-3/TRBV12-4,TRBD2,TRBJ2-1,CASSLGSGTYYNEQFF,TGTGCCAGCAGTTTAGGTAGCGGGACCTACTACAATGAGCAGTTCTTC
NA,13,TRBV6-2/TRBV6-3,NA,TRBJ1-1,CASSYTKNTKAFF,TGTGCCAGCAGTTACACGAAAAACACTAAAGCTTTCTTT
many,17,TRBV7-2,TRBD2,TRBJ2-2,CASSGGTSGPNTGELFF,TGTGCCAGCAGCGGCGGGACTAGCGGCCCGAACACCGGGGAGCTGTTTTTT
many,12,TRBV7-2,NA,TRBJ1-2,CASSQQDYGYTF,TGTGCCAGCAGCCAACAGGATTATGGCTACACCTTC
many,15,TRBV6-5,TRBD2,TRBJ2-3,CASSYEAGVPDTQYF,TGTGCCAGCAGTTACGAAGCGGGAGTGCCAGATACGCAGTATTTT
many,13,TRBV7-9,TRBD1,TRBJ1-1,CASSPDRVTEAFF,TGTGCCAGCAGCCCTGACAGGGTCACTGAAGCTTTCTTT
many,16,TRBV7-6,TRBD1,TRBJ2-3,CASSLYRDRGTDTQYF,TGTGCCAGCAGTTTATACCGGGACAGGGGTACAGATACGCAGTATTTT
many,15,TRBV2,NA,TRBJ1-4,CASSLSGTEGEKLFF,TGTGCCAGCAGTTTATCCGGGACCGAGGGAGAAAAACTGTTTTTT
few,12,TRBV20-1,TRBD1,TRBJ1-1,CSAQGGNTEAFF,TGCAGTGCCCAGGGGGGGAACACTGAAGCTTTCTTT
many,14,TRBV28,TRBD1,TRBJ2-4,CATGTGGAKNIQYF,TGTGCCACCGGAACAGGGGGAGCCAAAAACATTCAGTACTTC
NA,16,TRBV24-1,TRBD2,TRBJ2-1,CATGDNRLAGVDEQFF,TGTGCCACCGGTGATAATCGACTAGCGGGAGTCGATGAGCAGTTCTTC
many,14,TRBV3-1,NA,TRBJ1-1,CASSQGGVNTEAFF,TGTGCCAGCAGCCAAGGAGGGGTGAACACTGAAGCTTTCTTT
many,14,TRBV28,NA,TRBJ1-1,CASSSTKRDTEAFF,TGTGCCAGCAGTTCGACAAAGCGGGACACTGAAGCTTTCTTT
NA,15,TRBV27,TRBD2,TRBJ2-1,CASRQAGTGVIEQFF,TGTGCCAGCAGACAAGCGGGAACGGGTGTAATCGAGCAGTTCTTC
many,14,TRBV2,NA,TRBJ2-7,CASRPGQESSEQYF,TGTGCCAGCAGGCCGGGCCAAGAGTCGTCCGAGCAGTACTTC
NA,17,TRBV5-5,TRBD2,TRBJ2-5,CASNLRAGGATQETQYF,TGTGCCAGCAACCTACGGGCGGGAGGGGCGACACAAGAGACCCAGTACTTC
many,15,TRBV6-2/TRBV6-3,NA,TRBJ2-4,CASTHRANRQNIQYF,TGTGCCAGCACCCATAGGGCCAACCGGCAAAACATTCAGTACTTC
many,12,TRBV28,NA,TRBJ1-1,CASSFGDTEAFF,TGCGCCAGCAGCTTCGGGGACACTGAAGCTTTCTTT
many,14,TRBV20-1,NA,TRBJ2-5,CSARWIGSQETQYF,TGCAGTGCTAGATGGATAGGGAGTCAAGAGACCCAGTACTTC
NA,15,TRBV19,NA,TRBJ1-1,CASSSGRQGYSEAFF,TGTGCCAGTAGTAGCGGTCGCCAGGGTTACTCTGAAGCTTTCTTT
few,15,TRBV2,TRBD2,TRBJ2-2,CASSTSGRAFGELFF,TGTGCCAGCTCTACTAGCGGGAGGGCCTTCGGGGAGCTGTTTTTT
many,15,TRBV5-5,NA,TRBJ2-1,CASSFGSGAGNEQFF,TGTGCCAGCAGCTTCGGATCCGGGGCGGGGAATGAGCAGTTCTTC